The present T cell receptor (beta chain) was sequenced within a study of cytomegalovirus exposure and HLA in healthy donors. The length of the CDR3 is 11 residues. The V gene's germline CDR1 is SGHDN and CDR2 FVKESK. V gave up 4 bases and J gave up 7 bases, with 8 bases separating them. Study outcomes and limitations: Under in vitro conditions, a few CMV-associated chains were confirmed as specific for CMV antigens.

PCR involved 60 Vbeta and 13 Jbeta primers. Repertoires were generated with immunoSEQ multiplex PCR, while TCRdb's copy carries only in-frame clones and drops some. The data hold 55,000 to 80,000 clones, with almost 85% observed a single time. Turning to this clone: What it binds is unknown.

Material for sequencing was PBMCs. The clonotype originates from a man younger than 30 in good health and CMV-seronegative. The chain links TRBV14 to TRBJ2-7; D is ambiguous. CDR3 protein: CASSPLLEQYF. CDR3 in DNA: TGTGCCAGCAGCCCCCTCCTGGAGCAGTACTTC. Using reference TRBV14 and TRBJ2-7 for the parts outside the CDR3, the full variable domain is EAGVTQFPSHSVIEKGQTVTLRCDPISGHDNLYWYRRVMGKEIKFLLHFVKESKQDESGMPNNRFLAERTGGTYSTLKVQPAELEDSGVYFCASSPLLEQYFGPGTRLTVT.